This T cell receptor (beta chain) is from a study of cytomegalovirus exposure and HLA in healthy donors. Study at large: About 82 million unique TCRs from HLA-typed donors were held in an early release of data. Overall study results and limits: In a later analysis, V- and J-gene trimming of beta chains associated with a DCLRE1C missense variant, replicated independently. Researchers left out some V segments, among them TRBV6-2 and TRBV6-3, as indistinguishable.

PCR was performed using 60 Vbeta and 13 Jbeta primers. Per the original methods: A follow-up analysis tallied 65 million to 80 million unique TCR beta chains, roughly 11 million shared. Sequenced by immunoSEQ multiplex PCR; TCRdb stores in-frame clones only, minus some. V and J calls and clone size come straight from that table; D and trimming were deduced from the DNA. The sample includes some 150,000 clones, about 79% of them seen just once. Germline lookup yields CDR1 WSHSY and CDR2 SAAADI. The CDR3 totals 15 residues. V gave up 5 bases and J gave up 6 bases; unmatched junction bases: 5. Comments on this clone: Antigen specificity is unknown.

The sequence was collected from a man aged 35 to 55 in good health and CMV-seropositive. The sequenced material came from PBMCs. The rearrangement links TRBV10-2 to TRBJ1-5; TRBD1 matches at 12 bases. The CDR3 loop is CASSLGTGGSQPQHF. The CDR3 DNA is TGCGCCAGCAGTTTGGGGACAGGGGGCTCTCAGCCCCAGCATTTT.